The sequence of this TCR beta chain was determined in a study of blood T cells in healthy people across ages. The second PCR ran roughly 7 to 12 cycles with a sample-barcoded 5' primer and J-beta primers. MiXCR was run by TCRdb on the 5' RACE reads, yielding one entry per CDR3 protein. The table lists about 970,000 distinct CDR3 sequences, about 53% of them singletons, with 20% to 25% in the top ten. J lost 4 bases, V lost 6 bases, and 10 bases had no gene match. The germline V gene encodes CDR1 MNHEY and CDR2 SMNVEV (reference sequence). The CDR3 covers 16 residues. The genes are TRBV27 and TRBJ2-1; TRBD2 matches 9 bases. This clonotype originated in a woman between 55 and 75 years old in good health. Material for sequencing was blood. DNA for the CDR3: TGTGCCAGCAGGGGCACCGGGACTAGCAGATACAATGAGCAGTTCTTC. This encodes CASRGTGTSRYNEQFF.